A selection of T cell receptor beta chains follows, all from one sample in a study of regulatory and conventional T cells in breast cancer. TCRdb reprocessed the reads with MiXCR, giving one entry per CDR3 protein. The listing records 22 distinct CDR3 sequences. The sequencing input was regulatory or conventional T cells from blood (not recorded which); whether cultured is not recorded. The source is a human donor with breast cancer or in good health (not recorded which). The CDR3 runs from the conserved cysteine through the conserved F or W. The order of the fields is clone size, J gene, D gene, CDR3 length, V gene, CDR3 DNA, CDR3 protein. The D gene is left open where the match is weak. Some rows mark clone size as missing; the rest say once, few, many or name a class of expanded clone.

abundance: large; j_gene: TRBJ2-3; d_gene: .; len: 12; v_gene: TRBV25-1; CDR3nt: TGTGCCGCCAGGGGCACGGCAGATACGCAGTATTTT; CDR3aa: CAARGTADTQYF
abundance: hyperexpanded; j_gene: TRBJ2-7; d_gene: .; len: 13; v_gene: TRBV20-1; CDR3nt: TGCAGTGCTAGAGGGATGGGAGTCGAGGAGCAGTACTTC; CDR3aa: CSARGMGVEEQYF
abundance: .; j_gene: TRBJ1-1; d_gene: .; len: 15; v_gene: TRBV5-1; CDR3nt: TGCGCCAGCAGCTTGCCAGGGGCCTGGAACACTGAAGCTTTATTT; CDR3aa: CASSLPGAWNTEALF
abundance: hyperexpanded; j_gene: TRBJ2-1; d_gene: TRBD2; len: 18; v_gene: TRBV10-3; CDR3nt: TGTGCCATCAGTGACCCGGGACTAGCGGAGAATTCCTACAATGAGCAGTTCTTC; CDR3aa: CAISDPGLAENSYNEQFF
abundance: .; j_gene: TRBJ2-1; d_gene: .; len: 12; v_gene: TRBV13; CDR3nt: TGTGCCAGCAGCTTCGGGGTGAATGAGCAGTTCTTC; CDR3aa: CASSFGVNEQFF